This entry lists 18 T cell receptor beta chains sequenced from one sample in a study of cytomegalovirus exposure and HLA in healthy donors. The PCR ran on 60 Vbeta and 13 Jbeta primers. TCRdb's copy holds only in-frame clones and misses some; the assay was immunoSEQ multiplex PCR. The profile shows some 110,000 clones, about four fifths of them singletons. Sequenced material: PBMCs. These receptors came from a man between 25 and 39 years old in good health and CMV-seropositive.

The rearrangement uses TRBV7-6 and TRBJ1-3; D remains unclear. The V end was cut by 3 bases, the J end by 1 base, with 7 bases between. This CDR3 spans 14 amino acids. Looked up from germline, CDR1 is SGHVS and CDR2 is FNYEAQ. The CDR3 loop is CASSFDGSGNTIYF. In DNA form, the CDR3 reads TGTGCCAGCAGCTTCGACGGGTCTGGAAACACCATATATTTT.

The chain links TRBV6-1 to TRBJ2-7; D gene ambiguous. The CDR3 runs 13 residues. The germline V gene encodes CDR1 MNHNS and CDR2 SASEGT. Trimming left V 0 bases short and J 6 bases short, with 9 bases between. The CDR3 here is CASSEAGRGEQYV. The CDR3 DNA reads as TGTGCCAGCAGTGAAGCAGGTAGAGGCGAGCAGTACGTC.

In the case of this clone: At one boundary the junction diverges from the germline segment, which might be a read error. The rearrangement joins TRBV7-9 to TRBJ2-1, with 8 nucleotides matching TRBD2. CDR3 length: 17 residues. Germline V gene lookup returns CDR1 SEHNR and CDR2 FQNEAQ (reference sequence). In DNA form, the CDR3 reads TGTGCCAGCAGCTTACCACCGGGACTAGGATCCCACAATGGGCAGTTCTTC. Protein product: CASSLPPGLGSHNGQFF.

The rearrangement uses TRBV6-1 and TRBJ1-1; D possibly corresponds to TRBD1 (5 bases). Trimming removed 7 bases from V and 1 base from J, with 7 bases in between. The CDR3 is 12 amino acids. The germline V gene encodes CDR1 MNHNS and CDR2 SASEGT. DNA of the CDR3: TGTGCCAGCATTACAGGGAACACTGAAGCTTTCTTT. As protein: CASITGNTEAFF.

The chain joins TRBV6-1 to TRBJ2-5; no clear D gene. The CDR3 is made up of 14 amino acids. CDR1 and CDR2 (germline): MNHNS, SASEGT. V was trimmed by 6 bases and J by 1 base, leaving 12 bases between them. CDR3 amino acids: CASRATGSQETQYF. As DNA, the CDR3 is TGTGCCAGCAGGGCCACCGGGTCCCAAGAGACCCAGTACTTC.

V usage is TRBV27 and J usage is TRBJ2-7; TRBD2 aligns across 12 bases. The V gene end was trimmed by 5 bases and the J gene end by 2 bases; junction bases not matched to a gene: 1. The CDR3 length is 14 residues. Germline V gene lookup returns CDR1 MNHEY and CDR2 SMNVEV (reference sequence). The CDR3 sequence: CASSRLAGAYEQYF. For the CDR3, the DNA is TGTGCCAGCAGTCGACTAGCGGGGGCCTACGAGCAGTACTTC.

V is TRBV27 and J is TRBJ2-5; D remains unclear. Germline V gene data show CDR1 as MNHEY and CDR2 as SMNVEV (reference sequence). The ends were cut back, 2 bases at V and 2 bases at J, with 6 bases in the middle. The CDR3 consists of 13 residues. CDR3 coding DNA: TGTGCCAGCAGTTTACGTGAGCAAGAGACCCAGTACTTC. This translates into CASSLREQETQYF.

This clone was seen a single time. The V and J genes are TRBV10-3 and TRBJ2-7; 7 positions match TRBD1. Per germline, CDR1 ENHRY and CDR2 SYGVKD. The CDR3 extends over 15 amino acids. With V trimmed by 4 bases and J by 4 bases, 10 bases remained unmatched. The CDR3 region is CAISGPGQDTYEQYF. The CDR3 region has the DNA TGTGCCATCAGTGGACCCGGACAGGATACGTACGAGCAGTACTTC.

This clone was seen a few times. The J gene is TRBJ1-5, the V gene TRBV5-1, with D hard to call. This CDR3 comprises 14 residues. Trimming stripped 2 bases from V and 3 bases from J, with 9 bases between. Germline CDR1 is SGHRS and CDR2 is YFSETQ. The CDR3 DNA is TGCGCCAGCAGCTTTGGAGGGAACAATCAGCCCCAGCATTTT. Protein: CASSFGGNNQPQHF.

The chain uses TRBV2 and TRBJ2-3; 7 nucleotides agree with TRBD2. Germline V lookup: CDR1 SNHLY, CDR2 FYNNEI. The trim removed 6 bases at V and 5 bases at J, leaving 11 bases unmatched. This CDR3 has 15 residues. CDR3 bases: TGTGCCAGCAGACCGACTAGCCCTTTGGGAGATACGCAGTATTTT. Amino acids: CASRPTSPLGDTQYF.

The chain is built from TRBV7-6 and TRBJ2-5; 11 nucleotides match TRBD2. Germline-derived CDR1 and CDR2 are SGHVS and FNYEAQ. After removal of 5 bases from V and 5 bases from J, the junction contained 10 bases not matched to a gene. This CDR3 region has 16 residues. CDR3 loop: CASSTEGLAAEETQYF. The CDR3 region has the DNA TGTGCCAGCAGCACCGAGGGACTAGCGGCAGAGGAGACCCAGTACTTC.

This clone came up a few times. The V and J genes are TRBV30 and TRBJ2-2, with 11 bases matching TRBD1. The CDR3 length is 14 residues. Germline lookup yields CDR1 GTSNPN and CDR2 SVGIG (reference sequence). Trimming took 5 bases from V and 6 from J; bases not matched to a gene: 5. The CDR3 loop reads CAWVGQGAPGELFF. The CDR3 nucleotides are TGTGCCTGGGTTGGACAGGGGGCCCCCGGGGAGCTGTTTTTT.

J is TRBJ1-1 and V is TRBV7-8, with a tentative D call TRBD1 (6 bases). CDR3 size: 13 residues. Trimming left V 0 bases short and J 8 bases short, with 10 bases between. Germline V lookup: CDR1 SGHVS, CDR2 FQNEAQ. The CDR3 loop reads CASSLAPDREAFF. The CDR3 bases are TGTGCCAGCAGCTTAGCGCCGGACAGAGAAGCTTTCTTT.

In nucleotides, the CDR3 is TGTGCCACCTCTGCCGTGGCAGGCATTGCCGGCGAGCAGTACTTC. It yields the protein CATSAVAGIAGEQYF. The rearrangement uses TRBV19 and TRBJ2-7; the D is unclear. Trimming removed 10 bases at V and 6 bases at J, with 25 bases between. Germline CDR1 is LNHDA and CDR2 is SQIVND (reference sequence). The CDR3 extends over 15 amino acids.

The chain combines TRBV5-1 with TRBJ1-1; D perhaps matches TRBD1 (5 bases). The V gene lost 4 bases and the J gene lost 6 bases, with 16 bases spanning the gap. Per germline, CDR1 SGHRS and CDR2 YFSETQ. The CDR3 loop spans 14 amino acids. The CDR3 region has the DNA TGCGCCAGCAGCCTGGGTAAGCCGGGGGCTGAAGCTTTCTTT. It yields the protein CASSLGKPGAEAFF.

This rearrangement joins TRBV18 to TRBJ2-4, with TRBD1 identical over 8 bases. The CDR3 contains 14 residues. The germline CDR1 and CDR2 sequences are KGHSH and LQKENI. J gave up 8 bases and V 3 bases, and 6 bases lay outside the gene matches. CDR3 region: CASSPDRTGYIQYF. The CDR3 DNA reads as TGTGCCAGCTCACCGGACCGGACAGGGTACATTCAGTACTTC.

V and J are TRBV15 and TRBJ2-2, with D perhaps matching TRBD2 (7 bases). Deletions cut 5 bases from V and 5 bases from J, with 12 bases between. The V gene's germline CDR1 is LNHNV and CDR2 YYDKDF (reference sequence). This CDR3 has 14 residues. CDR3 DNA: TGTGCCACCAGCCAGGGAGGGGGGACCGGGGAGCTGTTTTTT. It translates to CATSQGGGTGELFF.

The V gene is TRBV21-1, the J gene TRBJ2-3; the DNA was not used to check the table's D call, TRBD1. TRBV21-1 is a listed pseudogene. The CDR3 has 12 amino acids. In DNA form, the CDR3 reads TGTGCCAGCAGCCTCAACAGCCATACGCAGTATTTT. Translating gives CASSLNSHTQYF.